Following are 3 T cell receptor beta chains from one sample sequenced in a study of blood T cell repertoires in COVID-19. Generated by immunoSEQ multiplex PCR, the TCRdb table keeps only in-frame clones and is missing some. The sample records more than 200,000 clones, about 80% being singletons. Input material: peripheral blood. The source of these receptors is a woman aged 40 to 55 with active or convalescent COVID-19.

This clone has only a few counts. CDR3 region: CASSPAEFSYNEQFF. In DNA form, the CDR3 reads TGTGCCAGCAGCCCGGCGGAGTTCTCCTACAATGAGCAGTTCTTC. The chain has TRBV7-9 and TRBJ2-1, with D hard to call. CDR1 and CDR2 (germline): SEHNR, FQNEAQ (reference sequence). Trimming took 5 bases from V and 0 from J, leaving 11 bases between them. The CDR3 runs 15 residues. The variable domain in full, completed from reference TRBV7-9 and TRBJ2-1, reads DTGVSQNPRHKITKRGQNVTFRCDPISEHNRLYWYRQTLGQGPEFLTYFQNEAQLEKSRLLSDRFSAERPKGSFSTLEIQRTEQGDSAMYLCASSPAEFSYNEQFFGPGTRLTVL.

This chain connects TRBV30 to TRBJ1-4; a weak D match, TRBD1 (6 bases). Germline V gene lookup returns CDR1 GTSNPN and CDR2 SVGIG (reference sequence). The CDR3 spans 14 residues. Trimming removed 4 bases from V and 5 bases from J, with 14 bases in between. CDR3 in amino acids: CAWTRTVANEKLFF. In DNA form, the CDR3 reads TGTGCCTGGACCCGGACAGTCGCGAATGAAAAACTGTTTTTT. Complete variable domain (other parts from reference TRBV30 and TRBJ1-4): SQTIHQWPATLVQPVGSPLSLECTVEGTSNPNLYWYRQAAGRGLQLLFYSVGIGQISSEVPQNLSASRPQDRQFILSSKKLLLSDSGFYLCAWTRTVANEKLFFGSGTQLSVL.

The chain uses TRBV5-1 and TRBJ1-4; unclear D gene. Germline V gene sequence: CDR1 SGHRS, CDR2 YFSETQ. There are 14 residues in the CDR3. Trimming left V 5 bases short and J 8 bases short, with 16 bases between. The CDR3 DNA follows: TGCGCCAGCAGTCCCCGGGGTTCGGACGAAAAACTGTTTTTT. Translated, it gives CASSPRGSDEKLFF.